This T cell receptor (beta chain) was recorded in a study of cytomegalovirus exposure and HLA in healthy donors. About the research overall: An early release of data contained 70 million to 95 million unique TCRs, which came from HLA-typed donors.

PCR was performed using 60 Vbeta and 13 Jbeta primers. TCRdb keeps only in-frame clones here, not all; method: immunoSEQ multiplex PCR. The sample contains around 300,000 clones, under 80% of which appear only once. V lost 1 base, J lost 2 bases, and 6 bases stayed unmatched. The CDR3 is 17 residues long. Germline loops: CDR1 MGHDK, CDR2 SYGVNS. Sequenced input: PBMCs. The chain links TRBV25-1 to TRBJ2-2; 8 bases match TRBD2. The receptor was derived from a female donor in good health and CMV-seronegative. DNA for the CDR3: TGTGCCAGCAGTGAATGGTTGAGCGGGAGTAACACCGGGGAGCTGTTTTTT. Protein: CASSEWLSGSNTGELFF.